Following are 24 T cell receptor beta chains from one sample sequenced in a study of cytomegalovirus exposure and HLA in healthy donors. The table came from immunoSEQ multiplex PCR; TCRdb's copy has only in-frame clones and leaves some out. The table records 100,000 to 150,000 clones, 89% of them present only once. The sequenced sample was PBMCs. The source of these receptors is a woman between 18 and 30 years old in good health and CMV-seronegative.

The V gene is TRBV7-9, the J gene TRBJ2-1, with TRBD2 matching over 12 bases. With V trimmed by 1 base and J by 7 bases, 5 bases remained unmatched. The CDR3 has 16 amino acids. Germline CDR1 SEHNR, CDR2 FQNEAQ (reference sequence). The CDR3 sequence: CASSLEASGRGNEQFF. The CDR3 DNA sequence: TGTGCCAGCAGCTTAGAGGCTAGCGGGAGGGGTAATGAGCAGTTCTTC.

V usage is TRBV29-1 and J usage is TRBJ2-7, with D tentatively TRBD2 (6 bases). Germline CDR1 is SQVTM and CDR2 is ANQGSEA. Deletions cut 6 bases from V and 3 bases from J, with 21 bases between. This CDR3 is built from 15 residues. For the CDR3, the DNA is TGCAGCGTAGAGGGTGTGGGAGGAACGCACTACGAGCAGTACTTC. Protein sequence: CSVEGVGGTHYEQYF.

CDR3 sequence: CASSPQIRDRVNTEAFF. DNA of the CDR3: TGTGCCAGCAGTCCCCAGATCCGGGACAGGGTGAACACTGAAGCTTTCTTT. J is TRBJ1-1 and V is TRBV27, with 9 bases that match TRBD1. CDR1 and CDR2 (germline): MNHEY, SMNVEV (reference sequence). The junction had 10 bases not matched to a gene; V was cut back by 5 bases and J by 0 bases. This CDR3 is 17 amino acids long.

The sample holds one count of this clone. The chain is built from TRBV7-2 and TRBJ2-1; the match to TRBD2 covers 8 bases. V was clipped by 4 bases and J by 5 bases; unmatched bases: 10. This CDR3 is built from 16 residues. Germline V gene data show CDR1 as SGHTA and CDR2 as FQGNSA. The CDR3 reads CASSSLAGLFHNEQFF. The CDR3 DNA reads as TGTGCCAGCAGCTCATTAGCGGGACTCTTCCACAATGAGCAGTTCTTC.

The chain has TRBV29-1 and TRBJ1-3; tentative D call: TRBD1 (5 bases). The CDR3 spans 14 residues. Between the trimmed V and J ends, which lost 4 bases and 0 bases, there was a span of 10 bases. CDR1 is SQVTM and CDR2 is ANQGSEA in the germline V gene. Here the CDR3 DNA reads TGCAGCGTTGGGGGACTAAGCTCTGGAAACACCATATATTTT. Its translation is CSVGGLSSGNTIYF.

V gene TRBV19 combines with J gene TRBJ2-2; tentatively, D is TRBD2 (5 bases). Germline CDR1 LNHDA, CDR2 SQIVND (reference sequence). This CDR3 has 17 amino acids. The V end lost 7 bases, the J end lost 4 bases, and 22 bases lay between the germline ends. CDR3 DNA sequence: TGTGCCAGTAAAAGGGTCCCGGGATCCAACCCCACCGGGGAGCTGTTTTTT. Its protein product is CASKRVPGSNPTGELFF.

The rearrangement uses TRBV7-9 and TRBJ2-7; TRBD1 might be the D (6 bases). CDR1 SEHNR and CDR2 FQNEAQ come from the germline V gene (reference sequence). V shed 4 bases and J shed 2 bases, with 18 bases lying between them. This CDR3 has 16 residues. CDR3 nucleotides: TGTGCCAGCAGCTCCCGCCCAGGGGAAACGGCCTACGAGCAGTACTTC. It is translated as CASSSRPGETAYEQYF. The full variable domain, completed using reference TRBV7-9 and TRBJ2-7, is DTGVSQNPRHKITKRGQNVTFRCDPISEHNRLYWYRQTLGQGPEFLTYFQNEAQLEKSRLLSDRFSAERPKGSFSTLEIQRTEQGDSAMYLCASSSRPGETAYEQYFGPGTRLTVT.

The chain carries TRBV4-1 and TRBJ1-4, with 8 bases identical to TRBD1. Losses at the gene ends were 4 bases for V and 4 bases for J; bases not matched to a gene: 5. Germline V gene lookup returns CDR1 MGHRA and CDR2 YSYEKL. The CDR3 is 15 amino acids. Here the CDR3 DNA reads TGCGCCAGCAGCCTCGAGGACAGGGATAATGAAAAACTGTTTTTT. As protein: CASSLEDRDNEKLFF.

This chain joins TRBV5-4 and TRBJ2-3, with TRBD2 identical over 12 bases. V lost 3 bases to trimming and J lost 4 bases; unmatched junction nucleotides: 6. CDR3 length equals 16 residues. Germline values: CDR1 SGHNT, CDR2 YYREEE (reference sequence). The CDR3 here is CASSYRLAGAADTQYF. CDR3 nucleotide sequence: TGTGCCAGCAGCTATCGACTAGCGGGAGCGGCAGATACGCAGTATTTT.

Written as DNA, the CDR3 is TGTGCCAGTAGTACCGACAGGGGAAACTACGAGCAGTACTTC. It yields the protein CASSTDRGNYEQYF. This chain links TRBV19 with TRBJ2-7, with 8 bases lining up with TRBD1. In germline, CDR1 is LNHDA, CDR2 SQIVND (reference sequence). The CDR3 has 14 residues. V dropped 4 bases and J dropped 3; count of bases not matched to a gene: 5.

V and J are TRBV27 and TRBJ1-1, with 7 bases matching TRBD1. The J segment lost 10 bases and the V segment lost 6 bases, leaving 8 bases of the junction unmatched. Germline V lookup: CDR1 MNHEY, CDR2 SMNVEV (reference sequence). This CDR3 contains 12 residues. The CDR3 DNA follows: TGTGCCAGCAGCCCGCCCGGGACAGCAGCTTTCTTT. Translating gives CASSPPGTAAFF.

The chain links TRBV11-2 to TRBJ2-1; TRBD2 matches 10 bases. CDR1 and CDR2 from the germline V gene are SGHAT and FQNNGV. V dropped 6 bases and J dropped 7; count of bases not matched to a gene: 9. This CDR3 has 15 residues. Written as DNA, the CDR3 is TGTGCCAGCAGAGCTACCCTAGCGGGAGCAAATGAGCAGTTCTTC. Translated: CASRATLAGANEQFF.

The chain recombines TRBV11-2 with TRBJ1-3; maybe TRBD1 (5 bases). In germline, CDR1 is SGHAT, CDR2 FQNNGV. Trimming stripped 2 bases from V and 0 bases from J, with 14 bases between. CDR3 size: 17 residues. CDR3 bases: TGTGCCAGCAGCTTAAACCTACCGGGGGTCTCTGGAAACACCATATATTTT. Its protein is CASSLNLPGVSGNTIYF.

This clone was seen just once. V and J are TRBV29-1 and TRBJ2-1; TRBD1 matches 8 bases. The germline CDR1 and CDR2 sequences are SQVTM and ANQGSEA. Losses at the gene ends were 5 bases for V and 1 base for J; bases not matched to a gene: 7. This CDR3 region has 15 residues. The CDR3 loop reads CSVPRTGLSYNEQFF. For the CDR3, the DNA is TGCAGCGTTCCACGGACAGGGTTATCCTACAATGAGCAGTTCTTC.

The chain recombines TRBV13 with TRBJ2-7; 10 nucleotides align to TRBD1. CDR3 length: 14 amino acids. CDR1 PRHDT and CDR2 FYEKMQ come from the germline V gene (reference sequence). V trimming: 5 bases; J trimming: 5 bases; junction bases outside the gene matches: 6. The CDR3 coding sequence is TGTGCCAGCAGCGACCGGGACAGGGGTCACGAGCAGTACTTC. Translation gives CASSDRDRGHEQYF.

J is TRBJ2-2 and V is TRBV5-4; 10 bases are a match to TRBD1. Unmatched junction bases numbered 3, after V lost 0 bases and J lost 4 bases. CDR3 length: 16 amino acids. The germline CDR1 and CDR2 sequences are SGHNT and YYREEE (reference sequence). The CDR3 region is CASSLGQGAITGELFF. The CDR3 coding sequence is TGTGCCAGCAGCTTGGGACAGGGGGCGATCACCGGGGAGCTGTTTTTT.

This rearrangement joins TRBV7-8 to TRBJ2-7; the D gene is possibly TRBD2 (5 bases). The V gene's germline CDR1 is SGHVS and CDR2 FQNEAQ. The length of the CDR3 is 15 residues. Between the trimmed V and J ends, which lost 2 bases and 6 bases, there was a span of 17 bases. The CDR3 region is CASSLTLTSNSEQYF. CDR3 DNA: TGTGCCAGCAGCTTAACTCTCACTAGTAACTCCGAGCAGTACTTC.

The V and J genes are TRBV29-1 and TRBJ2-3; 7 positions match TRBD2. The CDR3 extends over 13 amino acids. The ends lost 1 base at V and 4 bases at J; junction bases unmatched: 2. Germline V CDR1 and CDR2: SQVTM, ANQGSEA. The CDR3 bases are TGCAGCGTTGAAGGCCTAGCGGCAGATACGCAGTATTTT. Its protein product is CSVEGLAADTQYF.

DNA of the CDR3: TGCGCCAGCAGCGTGGGGTTCCGGGACACCATATATTTT. Amino acids: CASSVGFRDTIYF. The genes are TRBV5-1 and TRBJ1-3; no firm D call. V dropped 4 bases and J dropped 8 bases, with 13 bases sitting between them. The CDR3 has 13 amino acids. CDR1 is SGHRS and CDR2 is YFSETQ in the germline V gene.

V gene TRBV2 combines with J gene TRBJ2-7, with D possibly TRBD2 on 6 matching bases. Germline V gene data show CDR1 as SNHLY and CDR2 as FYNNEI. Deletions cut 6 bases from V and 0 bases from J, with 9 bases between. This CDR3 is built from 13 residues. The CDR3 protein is CASRRDSSYEQYF. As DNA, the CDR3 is TGTGCCAGCAGGAGGGACTCCTCCTACGAGCAGTACTTC. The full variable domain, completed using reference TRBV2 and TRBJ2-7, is EPEVTQTPSHQVTQMGQEVILRCVPISNHLYFYWYRQILGQKVEFLVSFYNNEISEKSEIFDDQFSVERPDGSNFTLKIRSTKLEDSAMYFCASRRDSSYEQYFGPGTRLTVT.

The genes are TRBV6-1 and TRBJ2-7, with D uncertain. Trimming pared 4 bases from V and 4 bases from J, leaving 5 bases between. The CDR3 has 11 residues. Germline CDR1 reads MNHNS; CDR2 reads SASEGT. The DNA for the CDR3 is TGTGCCAGCAGTGTTATGTACGAGCAGTACTTC. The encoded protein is CASSVMYEQYF.

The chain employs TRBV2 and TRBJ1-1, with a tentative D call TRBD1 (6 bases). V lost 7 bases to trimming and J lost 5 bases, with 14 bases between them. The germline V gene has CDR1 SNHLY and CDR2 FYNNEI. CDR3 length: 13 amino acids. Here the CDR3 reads CASKQGYSTEAFF. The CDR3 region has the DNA TGTGCCAGCAAACAGGGATATTCGACTGAAGCTTTCTTT.

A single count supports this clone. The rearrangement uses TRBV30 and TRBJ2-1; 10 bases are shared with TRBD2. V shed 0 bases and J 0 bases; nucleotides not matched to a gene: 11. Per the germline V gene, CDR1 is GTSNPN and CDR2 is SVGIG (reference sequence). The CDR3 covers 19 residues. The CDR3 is CAWSVRISGRPSSYNEQFF. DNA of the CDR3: TGTGCCTGGAGTGTACGTATTAGCGGGAGGCCGAGCTCCTACAATGAGCAGTTCTTC.

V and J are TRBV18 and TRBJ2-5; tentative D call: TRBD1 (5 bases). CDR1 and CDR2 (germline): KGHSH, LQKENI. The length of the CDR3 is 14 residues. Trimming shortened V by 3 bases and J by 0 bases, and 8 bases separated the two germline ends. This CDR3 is CASSPTTDQETQYF. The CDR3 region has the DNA TGTGCCAGCTCACCTACGACAGACCAAGAGACCCAGTACTTC.